A single sample gave rise to the 13 T cell receptor beta chains below, sequenced in a study of T-cell reconstitution after alpha-beta-depleted transplantation in children. Molecular barcoding with unique molecular identifiers was used for the TCRbeta library. Each CDR3 protein is one row after TCRdb ran MiXCR on the PCR reads. The data show around 78,000 distinct CDR3 sequences, about 7.3% seen once. The material was PBMCs from the stem cell graft donor, obtained from the stem cell graft. Receptors originate from a human donor who donated a stem cell graft to a child with acute lymphoblastic leukemia.

This clonotype occurred a few times. The V gene is TRBV12-3 or TRBV12-4, the J gene TRBJ1-4; TRBD1 matches at 8 bases. There are 15 residues in the CDR3. Unmatched junction bases numbered 2, after V lost 4 bases and J lost 1 base. CDR3 coding DNA: TGTGCCAGCAGTTCCGGACAGGGAACTAATGAAAAACTGTTTTTT. Its translation is CASSSGQGTNEKLFF.

This clonotype was counted ten times or more. The V gene is TRBV5-4, the J gene TRBJ2-3; D is unclear. The CDR3 is 13 residues long. Per the germline V gene, CDR1 is SGHNT and CDR2 is YYREEE (reference sequence). Trimming removed 4 bases at V and 1 base at J, with 7 bases between. The CDR3 here is CASSGRGTDTQYF. The CDR3 DNA is TGTGCCAGCAGCGGTAGAGGCACAGATACGCAGTATTTT.

This clonotype showed up many times. The chain uses TRBV20-1 and TRBJ1-1; D unclear. Trimming left V 4 bases short and J 4 bases short, with 13 bases between. Germline values: CDR1 DFQATT, CDR2 SNEGSKA (reference sequence). This CDR3 is built from 13 residues. The CDR3 sequence is CSANRGFGTEAFF. The CDR3 DNA is TGCAGTGCTAACAGAGGATTTGGCACTGAAGCTTTCTTT.

This clonotype was seen ten or more times. V is TRBV7-2 and J is TRBJ1-6, with D unclear. Germline V gene data show CDR1 as SGHTA and CDR2 as FQGNSA. Trimming cost V 1 base and J 4 bases, with 8 bases left between them. This CDR3 is built from 15 residues. CDR3 sequence reads: CASSLDVIYNSPLHF. The CDR3 DNA follows: TGTGCCAGCAGCTTAGACGTTATTTATAATTCACCCCTCCACTTT.

The table lists this clonotype with a count of one. The V and J genes are TRBV20-1 and TRBJ2-7; TRBD2 matches at 8 bases. The ends lost 0 bases at V and 5 bases at J; junction bases unmatched: 6. This CDR3 region has 14 residues. Germline CDR1 reads DFQATT; CDR2 reads SNEGSKA (reference sequence). The DNA for the CDR3 is TGCAGTGCTAGAGATAGCGGGGTTGGCAACGAGCAGTACTTC. Protein product: CSARDSGVGNEQYF.

This clonotype was recorded at least ten times. The chain carries TRBV12-3 or TRBV12-4 and TRBJ1-5, with D maybe TRBD1 (6 bases). Trimming took 5 bases from V and 4 from J, leaving 9 bases between them. The length of the CDR3 is 13 residues. DNA for the CDR3: TGTGCCAGCAGTCCGGACAGTAATCAGCCCCAGCATTTT. Amino acids: CASSPDSNQPQHF.

This clonotype appeared many times. This sequence joins TRBV5-1 and TRBJ1-1; TRBD1 agrees at 9 bases. The V gene end was trimmed by 0 bases and the J gene end by 0 bases; junction bases not matched to a gene: 3. CDR3 length: 16 amino acids. Per the germline V gene, CDR1 is SGHRS and CDR2 is YFSETQ. CDR3 in amino acids: CASSLVGTGMNTEAFF. DNA of the CDR3: TGCGCCAGCAGCTTGGTTGGGACAGGGATGAACACTGAAGCTTTCTTT.

This clonotype has a handful of counts. J is TRBJ1-4 and V is TRBV7-2; D not certain. The DNA end is a closer match to TRBJ2-2, so the J assignment may be wrong. The germline gives CDR1 SGHTA, CDR2 FQGNSA. The CDR3 sequence is 12 residues long. The CDR3 sequence is CASSLNSRELFF. CDR3 bases: TGTGCCAGCAGCTTAAATTCCAGGGAGCTGTTTTTT.

The sample holds many counts of this clonotype. The chain joins TRBV12-3 or TRBV12-4 to TRBJ1-2, with D uncertain. The CDR3 covers 15 residues. With 5 bases removed from V and 4 bases from J, the gap between germline ends came to 17 bases. CDR3 sequence: CASSRDNPKSYGYTF. As DNA, the CDR3 is TGTGCCAGCAGTCGTGACAATCCGAAGAGCTATGGCTACACCTTC.

This clonotype showed up many times. The CDR3 region has the DNA TGCGCCAGCAGCTTTGGGACTAGTTGGGGCAATGAGCAGTTCTTC. Encoded protein: CASSFGTSWGNEQFF. This chain links TRBV5-1 with TRBJ2-1; 8 nucleotides match TRBD2. Germline trimming cut 2 bases from V and 6 bases from J; bases unmatched to any gene: 7. Germline assignment: CDR1 SGHRS and CDR2 YFSETQ. There are 15 residues in the CDR3.

This clonotype was observed at least ten times. This sequence joins TRBV7-6 and TRBJ2-1, with D unresolved. Germline loops: CDR1 SGHVS, CDR2 FNYEAQ. This CDR3 region has 13 residues. Trimming removed 0 bases at V and 3 bases at J, with 3 bases between. The CDR3 reads CASSLASYNEQFF. Written as DNA, the CDR3 is TGTGCCAGCAGCTTAGCCAGCTACAATGAGCAGTTCTTC.

This clonotype came up a few times. The chain couples TRBV15 to TRBJ2-1; unclear D gene. The CDR3 contains 15 residues. CDR1 and CDR2 (germline): LNHNV, YYDKDF (reference sequence). With 0 bases removed from V and 0 bases from J, the gap between germline ends came to 6 bases. The CDR3 sequence is CATSREGSSYNEQFF. In DNA, the CDR3 is TGTGCCACCAGCAGAGAAGGAAGCTCCTACAATGAGCAGTTCTTC.

At least ten counts were recorded for this clonotype. V is TRBV9 and J is TRBJ1-5, with no clear D. Per germline, CDR1 SGDLS and CDR2 YYNGEE. The CDR3 spans 14 residues. The V gene lost 0 bases and the J gene lost 4 bases, with 8 bases spanning the gap. As DNA, the CDR3 is TGTGCCAGCAGCGTAGGGGCGCCTAATCAGCCCCAGCATTTT. It encodes CASSVGAPNQPQHF.